This T cell receptor (beta chain) was captured in a study of patients and donors after allogeneic stem cell transplantation. The CDR3 totals 15 residues. CDR1 and CDR2 from the germline V gene are SGHTA and FQGNSA. Trimming removed 5 bases at V and 4 bases at J, with 16 bases between. TCRdb re-called the RT-PCR reads with MiXCR, one entry per CDR3 protein. Among some 880,000 distinct CDR3 sequences, roughly 18% were seen once, and the ten largest hold roughly 6%. The specimen was blood, either unsorted or a sorted T cell fraction (not recorded which). The sequence was collected from a human donor who was either an allogeneic HSCT recipient or a stem cell or donor lymphocyte infusion donor (not recorded which). It is not recorded whose cells these are; they may come from a transplant donor. The chain carries TRBV7-2 and TRBJ2-3; D could derive from TRBD1 or TRBD2 (5 bases each). Here the CDR3 DNA reads TGTGCCAGCAGCCGGGGACGGAAGGGACCAGATACGCAGTATTTT. Amino acid sequence: CASSRGRKGPDTQYF.